The 5 T cell receptor beta chains listed next were all sequenced from one sample in a study of vaccination and CD4 T cells after COVID-19. Treatment in this sample: roughly 10-day PBMC culture with coronavirus spike peptide pools or control peptides (ViraFEST assay). These receptors have no known antigen. Sequencing of cultured CD4+ T cell DNA used the Oncomine TCR Beta short-read assay. TCRdb re-called the PCR reads through MiXCR, storing one row per CDR3 protein. The data show about 11,000 distinct CDR3 sequences, 53% seen once. The material sequenced was CD4+ T cells from blood, cultured in vitro. The receptors stem from a human donor who had recovered from COVID-19.

This clonotype was picked up a small number of times. The chain couples TRBV7-9 to TRBJ2-7; D gene unclear. Germline CDR1 SEHNR, CDR2 FQNEAQ (reference sequence). CDR3 length equals 11 residues. V dropped 5 bases and J dropped 4 bases, with 6 bases sitting between them. CDR3 sequence: CASSPQYEQYF. The CDR3 DNA reads as TGTGCCAGCAGCCCGCAGTACGAGCAGTACTTC.

Only a few counts were recorded for this clonotype. The V call is TRBV20-1, the J call TRBJ1-5; 7 nucleotides agree with TRBD1. With 3 bases clipped from V and 5 bases from J, the junction kept 4 bases outside the gene matches. The CDR3 sequence is 13 residues long. The germline V gene encodes CDR1 DFQATT and CDR2 SNEGSKA (reference sequence). CDR3 nucleotides: TGCAGTGCTAGGGGACAGAACCATCAGCCCCAGCATTTT. Amino acids: CSARGQNHQPQHF.

This chain joins TRBV19 and TRBJ1-6, with 7 bases fitting TRBD1. The trim removed 7 bases at V and 10 bases at J, leaving 10 bases unmatched. The CDR3 spans 14 residues. Germline V gives CDR1 LNHDA, CDR2 SQIVND (reference sequence). CDR3 coding DNA: TGTGCCAGTAACTACGACAGGGTCGGCTCACCCCTCCACTTT. Protein product: CASNYDRVGSPLHF.

The chain recombines TRBV7-2 with TRBJ2-7; TRBD2 agrees at 8 bases. There are 14 residues in the CDR3. V shed 7 bases and J 3 bases; nucleotides not matched to a gene: 8. The V gene's germline CDR1 is SGHTA and CDR2 FQGNSA. The CDR3 is CASTSRAGGYEQYF. The CDR3 DNA sequence: TGTGCCAGCACCAGTCGCGCGGGGGGCTACGAGCAGTACTTC.

The CDR3 loop reads CAWGTGYYSGNTIYF. The CDR3 nucleotides read TGTGCCTGGGGGACAGGCTACTACTCTGGAAACACCATATATTTT. J is TRBJ1-3 and V is TRBV30; 8 bases are shared with TRBD1. The CDR3 spans 15 residues. Germline V gene lookup returns CDR1 GTSNPN and CDR2 SVGIG (reference sequence). The V segment lost 5 bases and the J segment 0 bases; nucleotides outside the gene matches: 6.